The source of this TCR beta chain is a study of blood T cell repertoires in COVID-19 (dated by TCRdb to between 2020 and 2021). With regard to the full study: Samples from collaborators originated in the United States, Italy and Spain and spanned both the acute and convalescent phases of COVID-19. The prospective study material was composed of cDNA or gDNA derived from T cells, B-cell-depleted T cells, or PBMCs. Deeply sampled blood TCRbeta repertoires from subjects exposed to, actively infected with, or recovered from COVID-19 were included in the dataset. The repertoires were released in a freely available public database meant as a resource for research on the immune response to SARS-CoV-2. Samples came from the ongoing ImmuneRACE study (first 160 participants) plus 1,254 subjects from 6 global collaborators. The sample metadata nearly always contained a de-identified subject ID, COVID-19 status, age in years and sex. Where available, HLA class I and class II types were taken from metadata supplied by the sample provider and were not determined by assay-based typing. What the research found in general, with its limitations: Clinical and demographic metadata were provided uncurated, with the amount varying by source and participant.

Notes on this clone: Its antigen is currently not known. No base-level quality is on record; no much larger clone is a single base apart.

Spanning cysteine to phenylalanine, the CDR3 consists of 15 amino acids. Here the CDR3 DNA is all that survives: 45 bases in frame from base 1. Trimming takes 4 bases off V and 0 bases off J; junction bases not matched to a gene: 4. CDR1 LGHDT and CDR2 YNNKEL were looked up in the germline V gene (reference sequence). Enrolling through a virtual design, the prospective study's participants ranged in age from about 18 to 89 years and lived across some 23 United States geographic areas. In the prospective study, cohorts were assigned on the basis of participant-reported clinical history obtained from a screening survey and a study questionnaire. Exposed participants were defined as having been in contact with someone with a PCR-confirmed or clinician-diagnosed COVID-19 case within 2 weeks of study entry. In the prospective study, mobile phlebotomists collected whole blood, serum and a nasopharyngeal or oropharyngeal swab from each participant. Additional blood draws and questionnaires over an approximately 2-month period could optionally be provided by prospective study participants. Blood samples from the prospective study were shipped frozen or at room temperature prior to DNA extraction.

TCRbeta CDR3 regions were amplified from genomic DNA by means of the immunoSEQ Assay, a bias-controlled multiplex PCR. The published analysis was carried out like this. The number of nucleated cells in each sample was estimated from the amplification of reference gene primers within the assay. Sequence reads were collapsed and filtered to measure the absolute abundance of every unique TCRbeta CDR3 rearrangement. For each sample, productive Simpson clonality was calculated by taking the square root of Simpson's diversity index across productive rearrangements. Sourced from immuneACCESS, this table was stored by TCRdb with only in-frame sequences that have V and J called. A share of the clones is absent; for the studies checked, an unresolved V gene accounts for under half, and the remainder has no known explanation. V and J calls and clone size are given by that table; D and trimming were obtained from the DNA. The sample includes approximately 270,000 clones, with around 93% observed a single time. Together, the top ten hold 2.8% of the sample.

The receptor was derived from a man aged 35 to 55 who had been exposed to COVID-19. The sample taken for sequencing was PBMCs or T cells enriched from blood (not recorded which). The chain is made from TRBV3-1 (or the pseudogene TRBV3-2) and TRBJ2-3; 7 nucleotides in the junction match TRBD2. The CDR3 reads as follows: CASSPTSISTDTQYF. The nucleotides are TGTGCCAGCAGCCCGACTAGCATTAGCACAGATACGCAGTATTTT.